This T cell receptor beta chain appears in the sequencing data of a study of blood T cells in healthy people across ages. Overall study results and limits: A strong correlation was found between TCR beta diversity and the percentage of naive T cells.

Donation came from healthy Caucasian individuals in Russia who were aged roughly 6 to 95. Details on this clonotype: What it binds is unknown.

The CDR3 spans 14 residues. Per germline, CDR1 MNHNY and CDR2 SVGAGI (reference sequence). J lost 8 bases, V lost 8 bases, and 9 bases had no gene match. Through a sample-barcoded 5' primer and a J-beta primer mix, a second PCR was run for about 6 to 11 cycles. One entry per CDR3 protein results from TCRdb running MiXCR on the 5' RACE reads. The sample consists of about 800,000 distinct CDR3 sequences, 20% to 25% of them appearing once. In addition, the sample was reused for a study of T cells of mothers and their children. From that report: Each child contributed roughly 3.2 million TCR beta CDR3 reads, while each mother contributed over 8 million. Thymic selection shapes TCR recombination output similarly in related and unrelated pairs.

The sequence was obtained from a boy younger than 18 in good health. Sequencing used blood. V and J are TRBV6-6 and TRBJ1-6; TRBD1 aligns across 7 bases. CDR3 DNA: TGTGCCAGCTCGAACGTAGGGGGCCATTCACCCCTCCACTTT. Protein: CASSNVGGHSPLHF.